Each of the 8 T cell receptor beta chains below was sequenced from the same sample in a study of T cell changes during pregnancy in multiple sclerosis. Some clones are missing from TCRdb's copy, which holds only in-frame ones; the method was immunoSEQ multiplex PCR. The sample records roughly 75,000 clones, 85% to 95% being singletons. The sequencing here drew on peripheral blood, taken in the third trimester of pregnancy. These receptors originate from a female donor in good health, enrolled as a control in a pregnancy study.

This clone was recorded only once. This chain links TRBV7-9 with TRBJ1-2; 11 positions agree with TRBD1. Germline CDR1 and CDR2: SEHNR and FQNEAQ (reference sequence). The CDR3 is made up of 15 amino acids. The V segment lost 5 bases and the J segment 4 bases; nucleotides outside the gene matches: 6. In DNA form, the CDR3 reads TGTGCCAGCAGCCCGGCCGGGACAGGGGGCTATGGCTACACCTTC. This gives the protein CASSPAGTGGYGYTF. Drawing the rest from reference TRBV7-9 and TRBJ1-2, the complete variable domain is DTGVSQNPRHKITKRGQNVTFRCDPISEHNRLYWYRQTLGQGPEFLTYFQNEAQLEKSRLLSDRFSAERPKGSFSTLEIQRTEQGDSAMYLCASSPAGTGGYGYTFGSGTRLTVV.

The chain joins TRBV30 to TRBJ2-7; TRBD2 aligns across 7 bases. The CDR3 has 14 residues. In germline, CDR1 is GTSNPN, CDR2 SVGIG (reference sequence). The junction had 12 bases not matched to a gene; V was cut back by 3 bases and J by 7 bases. The CDR3: CAWRVYAGAGEQYF. The DNA of the CDR3 is TGTGCCTGGAGGGTTTATGCGGGAGCCGGGGAGCAGTACTTC.

The CDR3 spells CTSSQQGGTTGTDTQYF. The CDR3 region has the DNA TGCACCAGCAGCCAACAGGGTGGGACTACTGGCACAGATACGCAGTATTTT. This sequence joins TRBV1 and TRBJ2-3; the table's D call, TRBD2, has no DNA check behind it. TRBV1 is a pseudogene locus. This CDR3 is built from 17 residues.

This clone turned up a few times. The gene calls are TRBV7-9 and TRBJ1-2; D is possibly TRBD1 (6 bases). CDR3 length equals 11 residues. V gave up 6 bases and J gave up 7 bases, with 9 bases separating them. Germline V lookup: CDR1 SEHNR, CDR2 FQNEAQ (reference sequence). In DNA form, the CDR3 reads TGTGCCAGCAGGAACAGGGCTGGCTACACCTTC. This encodes CASRNRAGYTF.

The V gene is TRBV19, the J gene TRBJ2-2, with 8 bases identical to TRBD1. CDR1 and CDR2 (germline): LNHDA, SQIVND (reference sequence). The CDR3 is 14 residues long. J gave up 7 bases and V 4 bases, and 5 bases lay outside the gene matches. As DNA, the CDR3 is TGTGCCAGTAGTACCCCAGGGGGCCACGGGGAGCTGTTTTTT. It is translated as CASSTPGGHGELFF.

The chain combines TRBV7-8 with TRBJ2-4; D is perhaps TRBD2 (5 bases). This CDR3 region has 14 residues. Germline assignment: CDR1 SGHVS and CDR2 FQNEAQ. V was pared by 2 bases and J by 2 bases, with 7 bases between. DNA for the CDR3: TGTGCCAGCAGCTTACGGGGTTCCAAAAACATTCAGTACTTC. It yields the protein CASSLRGSKNIQYF.

This clone was seen once. The rearrangement links TRBV19 to TRBJ1-2; D is unclear. The CDR3 has 13 residues. Germline V gene lookup returns CDR1 LNHDA and CDR2 SQIVND (reference sequence). V lost 10 bases and J lost 4, with 16 bases in between. CDR3 amino acids: CATHGGLRYGYTF. DNA of the CDR3: TGTGCCACCCACGGAGGGCTTCGCTATGGCTACACCTTC.

In this sample, this clone turned up once. A junction end diverges from the germline sequence, so it may reflect a read error. The chain uses TRBV7-7 and TRBJ2-2, with a possible D match to TRBD1 (6 bases). The CDR3 runs to 13 residues. CDR1 SSHAT and CDR2 FNYEAQ come from the germline V gene (reference sequence). The CDR3 bases are TGTGCTAGCAGCTCAACAGGGACCGGGGAGCTGTTTTTT. Translated, it gives CASSSTGTGELFF.